This T cell receptor beta chain emerged from a study of blood T cells in healthy people across ages. General study results and limits: Long-lived donors exceeded aged donors in naive CD4+ cells and diversity.

Every sample yielded at least 6.5 million isolated PBMCs. Points on this clonotype: The antigen remains unidentified.

The authors ran a second PCR of 7 to 11 cycles using a sample-barcoded 5' primer and a J-beta primer mix. Every single cDNA molecule received a tag from a template-switch adaptor with 12 random nucleotides. TCRdb recomputed calls from the 5' RACE reads with MiXCR, one row per CDR3 protein. The sample contains 600,000 or so distinct CDR3 sequences, around 20% of which appear only once. The V gene's germline CDR1 is MNHEY and CDR2 SVGAGI. Trimming cost V 4 bases and J 7 bases, with 7 bases left between them. The CDR3 sequence is 11 residues long. This rearrangement joins TRBV6-5 to TRBJ1-2, with D perhaps TRBD1 (5 bases). This clonotype was sampled from a man between 65 and 85 years old in good health. The material sequenced was blood. The CDR3 loop reads CASSWGRGYTF. The CDR3, as DNA: TGTGCCAGCAGTTGGGGACGTGGCTACACCTTC.